This is a list of T cell receptor beta chains from one sample in a study of blood T cell repertoires in COVID-19. Repertoires were generated with immunoSEQ multiplex PCR, while TCRdb's copy carries only in-frame clones and drops some. This sample has approximately 300,000 clones; about 87% occur once, and the top ten carry roughly 5.9%. The material sequenced was peripheral blood. The receptors stem from a woman in her forties or fifties with COVID-19, enrolled during active disease. CDR3s include the opening cysteine and the closing phenylalanine or tryptophan. A D gene is named only where the DNA matches it firmly. Clone size is shown for a subset of rows, as once, few, many or a class of expanded clone.

clone size	V gene	J gene	D gene	CDR3 DNA	CDR3 protein
-	TRBV28	TRBJ1-2	TRBD1	TGTGCCAGCAGTCCGACAGGGTACTCTGGCTACACCTTC	CASSPTGYSGYTF
-	TRBV2	TRBJ1-2	TRBD1	TGTGCCAGCAGTGAGTCCCGACAGGGTCTTGGGGGCTACACCTTC	CASSESRQGLGGYTF
-	TRBV11-2	TRBJ2-1	-	TGTGCCAGCAGCTTGGTTGAAGGGGATGAGCAGTTCTTC	CASSLVEGDEQFF
-	TRBV20-1	TRBJ2-3	-	TGCAGTGCCGAGTCCATAGATACGCAGTATTTT	CSAESIDTQYF
-	TRBV30	TRBJ2-3	-	TGTGCCTGGGCTTTTGGGCAGGGGACAGATACGCAGTATTTT	CAWAFGQGTDTQYF
few	TRBV29-1	TRBJ1-3	TRBD1	TGCAGCGTAAGACAGGGGCTCGCTGGAAACACCATATATTTT	CSVRQGLAGNTIYF
-	TRBV5-4	TRBJ1-1	-	TGTGCCAGCAGGGTCAGAGGAATAGGCACTGAAGCTTTCTTT	CASRVRGIGTEAFF
-	TRBV19	TRBJ1-5	-	TGTGCCAGTAGTATAGATAACTGGGGGGGTCAGCCCCAGCATTTT	CASSIDNWGGQPQHF
-	TRBV7-9	TRBJ1-6	-	TGTGCCAGCAGGCCGTCACGGGGAAAGGATTCACCCCTCCACTTT	CASRPSRGKDSPLHF
-	TRBV6-6	TRBJ2-3	TRBD1	TGTGCCAGCAGTTTACTGGTGGACAGGGAGGATACGCAGTATTTT	CASSLLVDREDTQYF
-	TRBV5-4	TRBJ2-7	TRBD2	TGTGCCAGCAGCTCCATGACTAGCGGGAGGAACGAGCAGTACTTC	CASSSMTSGRNEQYF
-	TRBV7-2	TRBJ2-7	TRBD1	TGTGCCAGCAGCTTAATCCCAGGTCTGGACAGGGCGGCAAGCTTGCAGTACTTC	CASSLIPGLDRAASLQYF
-	TRBV19	TRBJ2-7	TRBD1	TGTGCCAGTAAGGGACAGGCTGGCGAGCAGTACTTC	CASKGQAGEQYF
-	TRBV19	TRBJ2-1	-	TGTGCCAGTAGTATCCAGGCAGGGTCCTACAATGAGCAGTTCTTC	CASSIQAGSYNEQFF
once	TRBV24-1	TRBJ1-1	-	TGTGCCACCAGTGATTGGGGGGAGGGGACTGAAGCTTTCTTT	CATSDWGEGTEAFF
-	TRBV5-1	TRBJ1-1	-	TGCGCCAGCCGTGCTAAGGACATCATGAACACTGAAGCTTTCTTT	CASRAKDIMNTEAFF
-	TRBV7-9	TRBJ1-5	-	TGTGCCAGCAGCCAGGGACACCTAAGCAATCAGCCCCAGCATTTT	CASSQGHLSNQPQHF
-	TRBV6-1	TRBJ1-3	-	TGTGCCAGCAGTGACAGGGGCGTAGGGTTCGACACCATATATTTT	CASSDRGVGFDTIYF
few	TRBV6-2/TRBV6-3	TRBJ1-5	-	TGTGCCAGCACCCCGGCCACAGGGTATCAGCCCCAGCATTTT	CASTPATGYQPQHF
-	TRBV4-1	TRBJ2-3	TRBD1	TGCGCCAGCAGCCAGACCGGGACAGGGGCCCGCACAGATACGCAGTATTTT	CASSQTGTGARTDTQYF
-	TRBV19	TRBJ1-6	-	TGTGCCAGTATTGGGCAGGGGAATTCACCCCTCCACTTT	CASIGQGNSPLHF
-	TRBV7-9	TRBJ2-2	TRBD1	TGTGCCAGCAGCTCGTCCGGGACAGGGATCGCCGGGGAGCTGTTTTTT	CASSSSGTGIAGELFF
-	TRBV5-8	TRBJ2-3	-	TGTGCCAGCAGCTTCGAAGCCGGGACATCCACAGATACGCAGTATTTT	CASSFEAGTSTDTQYF
-	TRBV10-2	TRBJ2-7	TRBD1	TGCGCCAGCAAGGGACAGAGCTCCTACGAGCAGTACTTC	CASKGQSSYEQYF
-	TRBV19	TRBJ1-5	TRBD1	TGTGCCAGTAGCCCCGGACAGGGCAATCAGCCCCAGCATTTT	CASSPGQGNQPQHF
-	TRBV5-1	TRBJ2-5	TRBD2	TGCGCCAGCAGCTTGGATGGGACTAGAGTCGAGACCCAGTACTTC	CASSLDGTRVETQYF
-	TRBV19	TRBJ1-5	TRBD1	TGTGCCAGCGGACAGGGGGCGGGAAGCAATCAGCCCCAGCATTTT	CASGQGAGSNQPQHF